The next 25 T cell receptor beta chains were all read from a single sample in a study of Graves' ophthalmopathy and Graves' hyperthyroidism. Investigators amplified TCR beta CDR3 regions from RNA transcripts. Second-round multiplex PCR came after first-round RT-PCR with HTBI primers. A single record per CDR3 protein comes from TCRdb applying MiXCR to the multiplex PCR reads. The sample carries nearly 400,000 distinct CDR3 sequences, around 16% recorded once. The sample taken for sequencing was peripheral blood. The receptors come from a woman between 18 and 30 years old with Graves' ophthalmopathy.

This clonotype was seen ten or more times. V usage is TRBV12-3 or TRBV12-4 and J usage is TRBJ1-6; 9 bases are shared with TRBD1. After removal of 7 bases from V and 9 bases from J, the junction contained 7 bases not matched to a gene. CDR3 length: 14 amino acids. In DNA form, the CDR3 reads TGTGCCAGCACCCCGGGACAGGGTTTTTCACCCCTCCACTTT. This sequence encodes CASTPGQGFSPLHF.

This clonotype was counted at least ten times. The rearrangement uses TRBV30 and TRBJ1-3; D call uncertain. Between the trimmed V and J ends, which lost 3 bases and 0 bases, there was a span of 12 bases. The CDR3 spans 15 residues. From germline, CDR1 is GTSNPN and CDR2 SVGIG (reference sequence). CDR3 DNA sequence: TGTGCCTGGAGCTGGACGGCCCGCTCTGGAAACACCATATATTTT. This translates into CAWSWTARSGNTIYF.

Ten or more counts support this clonotype. The chain has TRBV5-1 and TRBJ1-1; no clear D gene. The germline V and J ends were trimmed by 0 bases and 5 bases, with 11 bases remaining between them. The CDR3 runs to 14 residues. CDR1 and CDR2 from the germline V gene are SGHRS and YFSETQ. This CDR3 reads CASSLVLRGTEAFF. In DNA form, the CDR3 reads TGCGCCAGCAGCTTGGTTTTGCGGGGAACTGAAGCTTTCTTT.

The sample holds many counts of this clonotype. V usage is TRBV28 and J usage is TRBJ1-1; D unresolved. V was cut by 3 bases and J by 7 bases, with 6 bases left in between. CDR3 size: 11 residues. The germline CDR1 and CDR2 sequences are MDHEN and SYDVKM. CDR3 in DNA: TGTGCCAGCAGTTTCTTAGTTGAAGCTTTCTTT. Translation gives CASSFLVEAFF.

This clonotype occurred many times. The V gene is TRBV28, the J gene TRBJ1-1; D may be TRBD1 (5 bases). Germline V CDR1 and CDR2: MDHEN, SYDVKM. The V end was cut by 1 base, the J end by 4 bases, with 19 bases between. CDR3 length equals 17 residues. Written as DNA, the CDR3 is TGTGCCAGCAGTTTATTCAACTCTTCGGGGGTACGCACTGAAGCTTTCTTT. Translation gives CASSLFNSSGVRTEAFF.

This clonotype has a count of ten or more. The chain links TRBV20-1 to TRBJ2-7; TRBD1 matches at 8 bases. Trimming cost V 6 bases and J 3 bases; bases outside gene matches: 4. The CDR3 has 12 amino acids. Germline values: CDR1 DFQATT, CDR2 SNEGSKA (reference sequence). The CDR3 loop is CSAGQGHYEQYF. CDR3 bases: TGCAGTGCCGGACAGGGCCACTACGAGCAGTACTTC.

A few counts support this clonotype. The V and J genes are TRBV10-2 and TRBJ2-7; D gene uncertain. Germline CDR1 reads WSHSY; CDR2 reads SAAADI. V lost 8 bases and J lost 7, with 15 bases in between. There are 12 residues in the CDR3. The chain's CDR3 is CASRGCFWEQYF. CDR3 in DNA: TGCGCCAGCCGAGGTTGCTTCTGGGAGCAGTACTTC.

Ten or more counts support this clonotype. The V call is TRBV27, the J call TRBJ2-5, with D uncertain. This CDR3 spans 13 amino acids. Trimming removed 3 bases at V and 0 bases at J, with 5 bases between. The germline V gene encodes CDR1 MNHEY and CDR2 SMNVEV (reference sequence). The CDR3 DNA is TGTGCCAGCAGTTTTGCAAACCAAGAGACCCAGTACTTC. It translates to CASSFANQETQYF.

This clonotype was detected many times. V usage is TRBV12-3 or TRBV12-4 and J usage is TRBJ1-1, with D possibly matching TRBD1 (6 bases). CDR3 length equals 15 residues. V was clipped by 6 bases and J by 1 base, with 15 bases between them. DNA for the CDR3: TGTGCCAGCAGCCCGTTGGGGGCGGCGAACACTGAAGCTTTCTTT. Its translation is CASSPLGAANTEAFF.

This chain connects TRBV6-1 to TRBJ2-7, with D tentatively TRBD2 (6 bases). CDR1 MNHNS and CDR2 SASEGT come from the germline V gene. Between the trimmed V and J ends, which lost 5 bases and 2 bases, there was a span of 13 bases. There are 14 residues in the CDR3. CDR3 coding DNA: TGTGCCAGCAGTACGGGACTCGGTCCCTACGAGCAGTACTTC. Its translation is CASSTGLGPYEQYF.

This clonotype was counted ten times or more. V usage is TRBV19 and J usage is TRBJ2-2; weak D call: TRBD1 (7 bases). Germline loops: CDR1 LNHDA, CDR2 SQIVND (reference sequence). This CDR3 spans 16 amino acids. V was cut by 6 bases and J by 2 bases, with 16 bases left in between. The CDR3 spells CASSASRGANTGELFF. CDR3 sequence (DNA): TGTGCCAGTAGCGCCAGCAGGGGGGCTAACACCGGGGAGCTGTTTTTT.

This clonotype was found many times. The gene calls are TRBV28 and TRBJ1-5; D gene uncertain. The CDR3 consists of 15 residues. Trimming shortened V by 3 bases and J by 0 bases, and 9 bases separated the two germline ends. The germline V gene encodes CDR1 MDHEN and CDR2 SYDVKM. CDR3 in DNA: TGTGCCAGCAGTTTGTTGGAGGGTAGCAATCAGCCCCAGCATTTT. Translating it yields CASSLLEGSNQPQHF.

This clonotype was recorded many times. CDR3 in DNA: TGTGCCAGCAGCTTAGAAGGTAGCGGGAGAAGGGCCGAGCAGTACTTC. Encoded protein: CASSLEGSGRRAEQYF. This chain uses TRBV11-1 with TRBJ2-7, with 9 bases matching TRBD2. The J segment lost 6 bases and the V segment lost 1 base, leaving 10 bases of the junction unmatched. The CDR3 is 16 amino acids. Germline values: CDR1 SGHAT, CDR2 FQDESV (reference sequence).

This clonotype was observed at least ten times. J is TRBJ1-6 and V is TRBV2; TRBD1 matches at 10 bases. V trimming: 5 bases; J trimming: 18 bases; junction bases outside the gene matches: 16. Germline V gene sequence: CDR1 SNHLY, CDR2 FYNNEI. The CDR3 is 15 residues long. In DNA form, the CDR3 reads TGTGCCAGCAGTTCTAATTCTCCGGGACAGGGGTCCCACCACTTT. Translated, it gives CASSSNSPGQGSHHF.

This clonotype was seen a few times. The CDR3 here is CASSLVGGRGAFF. The CDR3 DNA sequence: TGTGCCAGCAGCTTAGTAGGCGGGAGGGGGGCTTTCTTT. The chain is built from TRBV7-8 and TRBJ1-1; D might be TRBD1 (6 bases). Trimming pared 1 base from V and 11 bases from J, leaving 14 bases between. Germline CDR1 is SGHVS and CDR2 is FQNEAQ. The CDR3 is made up of 13 amino acids.

This clonotype was counted ten times or more. This chain connects TRBV2 to TRBJ2-5; maybe TRBD1 (6 bases). Trimming took off 2 bases at V and 7 bases at J, with 14 bases between the two ends. This CDR3 contains 14 residues. Germline CDR1 and CDR2: SNHLY and FYNNEI. CDR3 nucleotide sequence: TGTGCCAGCAGTGAAATTTTGGGGGCAGGGACCCAGTACTTC. It is translated as CASSEILGAGTQYF. Full variable domain (rest looked up from reference TRBV2 and TRBJ2-5): EPEVTQTPSHQVTQMGQEVILRCVPISNHLYFYWYRQILGQKVEFLVSFYNNEISEKSEIFDDQFSVERPDGSNFTLKIRSTKLEDSAMYFCASSEILGAGTQYFGPGTRLLVL.

This clonotype was detected ten times or more. The J gene is TRBJ1-2, the V gene TRBV5-1; D is perhaps TRBD1 (5 bases). This CDR3 is 15 amino acids long. The germline CDR1 and CDR2 sequences are SGHRS and YFSETQ. Trimming pared 5 bases from V and 4 bases from J, leaving 18 bases between. The CDR3 region has the DNA TGCGCCAGCAGTACGGGGGAGTACTCAATCTATGGCTACACCTTC. Translated, it gives CASSTGEYSIYGYTF.

To note about this clonotype: A much larger clone lies a single base off, so this may be a read error. This rearrangement joins TRBV6-5 to TRBJ2-1, with D perhaps TRBD2 (6 bases). The CDR3 length is 13 residues. CDR1 is MNHEY, CDR2 SVGAGI, per germline. The CDR3 here is CDSSYVAGNEQFF. The CDR3 DNA reads TGTGACAGCAGTTATGTCGCGGGGAATGAGCAGTTCTTC.

This clonotype was recorded at least ten times. The chain couples TRBV20-1 to TRBJ1-2; unclear D gene. The V gene lost 6 bases and the J gene lost 3 bases, with 14 bases spanning the gap. The germline gives CDR1 DFQATT, CDR2 SNEGSKA (reference sequence). This CDR3 is 13 amino acids long. CDR3 region: CSASGQDHYGYTF. The CDR3 nucleotides read TGCAGTGCCTCCGGGCAGGACCACTATGGCTACACCTTC.

This clonotype was seen at least ten times. The chain uses TRBV2 and TRBJ1-5; no clear D. CDR3 length: 15 amino acids. CDR1 is SNHLY and CDR2 is FYNNEI in the germline V gene. Trimming left V 3 bases short and J 2 bases short, with 11 bases between. CDR3 sequence: CASSDFYLGNQPQHF. In DNA form, the CDR3 reads TGTGCCAGCAGTGATTTCTACCTGGGCAATCAGCCCCAGCATTTT.

This clonotype has a count of ten or more. CDR3 residues: CASSEELWGRIQETQYF. CDR3 nucleotide sequence: TGTGCCAGCAGTGAGGAACTCTGGGGGCGAATCCAAGAGACCCAGTACTTC. The rearrangement joins TRBV25-1 to TRBJ2-5; possibly TRBD1 for D (6 bases). CDR1 MGHDK and CDR2 SYGVNS come from the germline V gene. The CDR3 is 17 amino acids. The germline V and J ends were trimmed by 3 bases and 1 base, with 18 bases remaining between them.

In its sample, this clonotype was seen many times. The V gene is TRBV13, the J gene TRBJ1-6, with D possibly TRBD1 on 5 matching bases. CDR1 is PRHDT, CDR2 FYEKMQ, per germline (reference sequence). The CDR3 length is 18 residues. The ends were cut back, 2 bases at V and 7 bases at J, with 21 bases in the middle. The CDR3 bases are TGTGCCAGCAGCTTATCCCGGTCCGCAGGGCCTTCGAATTCACCCCTCCACTTT. Protein product: CASSLSRSAGPSNSPLHF.

The rearrangement joins TRBV28 to TRBJ2-5, with a possible D match to TRBD1 (6 bases). CDR1 is MDHEN and CDR2 is SYDVKM in the germline V gene. Trimming took off 8 bases at V and 1 base at J, with 11 bases between the two ends. The CDR3 is made up of 13 amino acids. The DNA of the CDR3 is TGTGCCAGCGGCGGACAGACCCAAGAGACCCAGTACTTC. It is translated as CASGGQTQETQYF. The variable domain in full, with the rest retrieved from reference TRBV28 and TRBJ2-5, is DVKVTQSSRYLVKRTGEKVFLECVQDMDHENMFWYRQDPGLGLRLIYFSYDVKMKEKGDIPEGYSVSREKKERFSLILESASTNQTSMYLCASGGQTQETQYFGPGTRLLVL.

This chain uses TRBV6-2 or TRBV6-3 with TRBJ1-5, with D maybe TRBD1 (6 bases). V lost 6 bases and J 1 base, leaving 10 bases between the germline ends. The CDR3 consists of 14 residues. In germline, CDR1 is MNHEY, CDR2 SVGEGT. The CDR3 DNA is TGTGCCAGCAGAGGACAGATCAGCAATCAGCCCCAGCATTTT. Its translation: CASRGQISNQPQHF.

Many counts were recorded for this clonotype. The V call is TRBV18, the J call TRBJ1-6, with a weak D call TRBD1 (5 bases). The CDR3 length is 15 residues. The ends were cut back, 1 base at V and 6 bases at J, with 10 bases in the middle. From germline, CDR1 is KGHSH and CDR2 LQKENI. The CDR3 protein is CASSPQQRGNSPLHF. DNA of the CDR3: TGTGCCAGCTCACCACAGCAGAGGGGTAATTCACCCCTCCACTTT.